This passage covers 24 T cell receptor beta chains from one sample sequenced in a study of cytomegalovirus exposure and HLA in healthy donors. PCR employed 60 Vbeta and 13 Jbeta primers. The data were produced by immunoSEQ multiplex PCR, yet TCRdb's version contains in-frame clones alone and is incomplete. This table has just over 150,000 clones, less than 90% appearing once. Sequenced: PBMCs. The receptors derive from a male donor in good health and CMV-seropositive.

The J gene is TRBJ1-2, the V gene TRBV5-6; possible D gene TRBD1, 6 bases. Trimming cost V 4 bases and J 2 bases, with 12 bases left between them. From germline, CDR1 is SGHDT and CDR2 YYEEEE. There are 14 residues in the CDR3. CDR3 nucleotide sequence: TGTGCCAGCAGCGACGGACAGCACAACTATGGCTACACCTTC. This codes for CASSDGQHNYGYTF.

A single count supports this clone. DNA of the CDR3: TGTGCCAGCAGCGGCGGACAGGGGGCAACCTATGGCTACACCTTC. It is translated as CASSGGQGATYGYTF. The V and J genes are TRBV9 and TRBJ1-2, with 11 bases fitting TRBD1. Germline trimming cut 3 bases from V and 4 bases from J; bases unmatched to any gene: 5. The CDR3 has 15 amino acids. CDR1 and CDR2 from the germline V gene are SGDLS and YYNGEE.

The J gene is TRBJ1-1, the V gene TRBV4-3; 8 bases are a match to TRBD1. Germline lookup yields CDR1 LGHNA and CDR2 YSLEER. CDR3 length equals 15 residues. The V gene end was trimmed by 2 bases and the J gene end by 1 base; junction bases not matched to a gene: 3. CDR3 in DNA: TGCGCCAGCAGCCAATGGACAGGGAAGAACACTGAAGCTTTCTTT. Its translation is CASSQWTGKNTEAFF.

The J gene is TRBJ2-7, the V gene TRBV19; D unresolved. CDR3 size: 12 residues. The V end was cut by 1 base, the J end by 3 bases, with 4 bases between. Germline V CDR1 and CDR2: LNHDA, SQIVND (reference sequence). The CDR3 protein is CASSIGSYEQYF. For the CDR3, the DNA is TGTGCCAGTAGTATAGGCAGCTACGAGCAGTACTTC. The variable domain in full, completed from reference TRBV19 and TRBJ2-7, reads DGGITQSPKYLFRKEGQNVTLSCEQNLNHDAMYWYRQDPGQGLRLIYYSQIVNDFQKGDIAEGYSVSREKKESFPLTVTSAQKNPTAFYLCASSIGSYEQYFGPGTRLTVT.

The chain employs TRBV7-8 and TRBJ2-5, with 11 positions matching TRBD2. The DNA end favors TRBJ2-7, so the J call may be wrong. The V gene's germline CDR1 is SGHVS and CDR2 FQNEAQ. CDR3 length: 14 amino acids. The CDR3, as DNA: TGTGCCAGCAGCTCTACTAGCGGGGGCAACGAGCAGTACTTC. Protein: CASSSTSGGNEQYF.

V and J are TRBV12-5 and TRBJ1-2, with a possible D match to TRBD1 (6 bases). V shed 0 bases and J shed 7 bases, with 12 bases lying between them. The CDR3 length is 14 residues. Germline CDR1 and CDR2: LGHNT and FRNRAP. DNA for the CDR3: TGTGCTAGTGGTTTGGTCCCAGGGGAGTTTGGCTACACCTTC. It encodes CASGLVPGEFGYTF.

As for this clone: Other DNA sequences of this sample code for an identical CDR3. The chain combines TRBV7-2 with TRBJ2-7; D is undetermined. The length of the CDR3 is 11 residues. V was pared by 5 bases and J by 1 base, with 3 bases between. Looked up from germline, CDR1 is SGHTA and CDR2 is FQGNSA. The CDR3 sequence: CASSHSYEQYF. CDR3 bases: TGTGCCAGCAGCCATTCCTACGAGCAGTACTTC.

The CDR3 coding sequence is TGTGCCAGCAGCCCTACAGGTTACAATGAGCAGTTCTTC. It yields the protein CASSPTGYNEQFF. The rearrangement links TRBV7-9 to TRBJ2-1; weak D call: TRBD1 (5 bases). The CDR3 is 13 amino acids. CDR1 SEHNR and CDR2 FQNEAQ come from the germline V gene (reference sequence). Trimming cost V 5 bases and J 4 bases, with 9 bases left between them.

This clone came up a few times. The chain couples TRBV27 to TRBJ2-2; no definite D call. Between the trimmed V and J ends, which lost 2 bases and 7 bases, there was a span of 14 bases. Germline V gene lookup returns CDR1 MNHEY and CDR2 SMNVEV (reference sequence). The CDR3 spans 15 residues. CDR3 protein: CASSLSYRSGGELFF. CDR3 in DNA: TGTGCCAGCAGTTTAAGCTATCGGTCCGGCGGGGAGCTGTTTTTT.

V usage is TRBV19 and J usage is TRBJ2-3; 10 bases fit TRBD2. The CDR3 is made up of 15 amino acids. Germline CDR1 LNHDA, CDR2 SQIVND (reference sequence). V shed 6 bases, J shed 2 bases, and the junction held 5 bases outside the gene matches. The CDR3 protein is CASRRTSGNTDTQYF. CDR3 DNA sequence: TGTGCCAGTAGGAGGACTAGCGGCAACACAGATACGCAGTATTTT.

DNA of the CDR3: TGCAGCGGAAACAGGGCCAACACTGAAGCTTTCTTT. It is translated as CSGNRANTEAFF. The chain employs TRBV29-1 and TRBJ1-1; possibly TRBD1 for D (6 bases). CDR1 and CDR2 from the germline V gene are SQVTM and ANQGSEA. Between the trimmed V and J ends, which lost 7 bases and 2 bases, there was a span of 11 bases. This CDR3 comprises 12 residues.

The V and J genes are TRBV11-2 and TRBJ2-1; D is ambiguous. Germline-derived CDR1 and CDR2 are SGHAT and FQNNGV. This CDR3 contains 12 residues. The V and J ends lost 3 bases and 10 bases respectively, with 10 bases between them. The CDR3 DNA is TGTGCCAGCAGCTTTCTATTTCCGGAGCAGTTCTTC. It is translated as CASSFLFPEQFF.

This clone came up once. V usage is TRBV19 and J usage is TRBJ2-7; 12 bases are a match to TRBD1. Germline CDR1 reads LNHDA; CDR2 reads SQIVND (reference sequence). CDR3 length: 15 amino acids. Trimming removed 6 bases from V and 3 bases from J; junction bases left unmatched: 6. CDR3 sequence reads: CASSPGTGGNYEQYF. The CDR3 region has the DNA TGTGCCAGTAGCCCCGGGACAGGGGGCAACTACGAGCAGTACTTC.

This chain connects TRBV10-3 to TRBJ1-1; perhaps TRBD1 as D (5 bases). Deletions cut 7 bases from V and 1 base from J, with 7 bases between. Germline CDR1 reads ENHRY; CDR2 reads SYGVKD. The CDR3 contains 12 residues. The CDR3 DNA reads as TGTGCCATCACCGACAGGAACACTGAAGCTTTCTTT. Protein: CAITDRNTEAFF.

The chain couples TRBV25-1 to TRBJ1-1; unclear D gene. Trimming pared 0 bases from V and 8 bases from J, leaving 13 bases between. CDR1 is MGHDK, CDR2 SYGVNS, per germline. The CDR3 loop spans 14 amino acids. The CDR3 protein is CASSEYGRRTEAFF. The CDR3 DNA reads TGTGCCAGCAGTGAATATGGGAGGAGGACCGAAGCTTTCTTT.

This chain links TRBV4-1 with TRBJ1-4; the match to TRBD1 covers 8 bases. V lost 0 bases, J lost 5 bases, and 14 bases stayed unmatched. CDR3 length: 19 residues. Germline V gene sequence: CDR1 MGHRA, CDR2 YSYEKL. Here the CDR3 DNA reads TGCGCCAGCAGCCAAGAGAAATTCCCGGGACAGGAAAGAAATGAAAAACTGTTTTTT. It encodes CASSQEKFPGQERNEKLFF.

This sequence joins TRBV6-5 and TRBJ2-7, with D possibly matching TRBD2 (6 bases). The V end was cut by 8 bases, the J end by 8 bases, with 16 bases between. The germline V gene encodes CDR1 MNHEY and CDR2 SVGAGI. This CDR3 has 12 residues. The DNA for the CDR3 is TGTGCCAGCTCCACTCCAGGCGGGAAGCAGTACTTC. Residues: CASSTPGGKQYF.

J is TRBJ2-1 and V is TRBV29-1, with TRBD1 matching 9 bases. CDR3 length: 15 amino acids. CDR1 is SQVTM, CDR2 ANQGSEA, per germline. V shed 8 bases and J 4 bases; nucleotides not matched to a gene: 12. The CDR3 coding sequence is TGCAGCCTTCTAGGGGACAGGGCATCATACAATGAGCAGTTCTTC. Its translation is CSLLGDRASYNEQFF.

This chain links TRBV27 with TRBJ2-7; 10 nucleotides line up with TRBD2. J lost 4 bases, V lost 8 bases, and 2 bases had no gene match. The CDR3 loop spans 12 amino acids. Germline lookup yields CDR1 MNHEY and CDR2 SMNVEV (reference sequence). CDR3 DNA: TGTGCCAGCCGGACTAGCGGTTACGAGCAGTACTTC. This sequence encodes CASRTSGYEQYF.

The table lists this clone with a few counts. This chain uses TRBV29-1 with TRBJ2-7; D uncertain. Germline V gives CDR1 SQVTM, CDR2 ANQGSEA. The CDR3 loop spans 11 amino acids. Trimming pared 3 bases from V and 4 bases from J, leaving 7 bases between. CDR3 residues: CSVDTFYEQYF. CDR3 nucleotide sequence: TGCAGCGTTGATACATTTTACGAGCAGTACTTC.

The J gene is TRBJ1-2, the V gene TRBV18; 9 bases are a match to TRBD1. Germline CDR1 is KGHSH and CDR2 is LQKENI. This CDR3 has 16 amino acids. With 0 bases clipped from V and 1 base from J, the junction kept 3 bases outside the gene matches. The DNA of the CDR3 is TGTGCCAGCTCACCACCGGGACAGGGACTTAACTATGGCTACACCTTC. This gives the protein CASSPPGQGLNYGYTF.

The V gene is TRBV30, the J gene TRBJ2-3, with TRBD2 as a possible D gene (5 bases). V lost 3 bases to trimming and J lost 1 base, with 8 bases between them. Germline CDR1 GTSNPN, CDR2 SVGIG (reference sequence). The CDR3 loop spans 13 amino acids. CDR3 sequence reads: CAWRRRGTDTQYF. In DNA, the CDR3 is TGTGCCTGGAGAAGGCGGGGCACAGATACGCAGTATTTT.

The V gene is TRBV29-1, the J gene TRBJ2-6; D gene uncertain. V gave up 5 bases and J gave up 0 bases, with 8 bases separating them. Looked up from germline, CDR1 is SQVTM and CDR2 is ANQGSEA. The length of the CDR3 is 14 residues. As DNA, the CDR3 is TGCAGCGTTAGCCTAAACTCTGGGGCCAACGTCCTGACTTTC. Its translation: CSVSLNSGANVLTF.

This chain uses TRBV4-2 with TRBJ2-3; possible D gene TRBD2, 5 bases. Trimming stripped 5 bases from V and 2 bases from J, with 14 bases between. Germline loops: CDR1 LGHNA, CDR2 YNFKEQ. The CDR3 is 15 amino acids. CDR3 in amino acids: CASSSFGIFTDTQYF. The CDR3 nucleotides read TGTGCCAGCAGCTCCTTCGGGATCTTCACAGATACGCAGTATTTT.